Sequencing of this T cell receptor (beta chain) was carried out in a study of cytomegalovirus exposure and HLA in healthy donors (dated by TCRdb to 2016 to 2017). Background on the whole study: An earlier analysis of several hundred of the donors reported 250 to 300 Gb of sequence data and some 100 million unique TCR beta sequences from 150 million to 200 million T cells. An early release that covered more than 550 HLA-typed donors contained around 300 gigabases of sequencing data and about 84 million unique TCR sequences. Of the roughly 400 genotyped donors, 65% to 90% fell in the genetic ancestry cluster associated with self-reported Caucasian donors. The study aimed to test whether signatures of past pathogen exposure could be identified by cataloging public T cell receptors. The study profiled the T cell repertoires of hundreds of subjects by immunosequencing and related them to cytomegalovirus serostatus. Along with the 666-subject first cohort, a separate validation cohort of over 90 different subjects was used. To predict cytomegalovirus infection status, the study brought together high-throughput TCR immunosequencing, statistical association of individual TCRs with disease status, and machine learning. In a later analysis, previously published TCR beta repertoires from more than 500 donors were re-analyzed and high-resolution HLA genotyping was added so that TCR occurrence patterns could be studied. Rather than drawing on any new phenotypic data, the later analysis identified candidate immune exposures from TCR beta sequences and the way those sequences occurred across donors. An earlier analysis of several hundred of the donors applied high-throughput TCR beta sequencing to assess whether each TCR beta V gene segment acted as functional or pseudogenic. Donor age, sex, ethnicity and CMV serostatus were collected together with the repertoire data. A later genetic analysis took genome-wide SNP genotypes for about three fifths of the roughly 670 donors and used that subset as a discovery cohort. All discovery cohort repertoires had been generated on a single sequencing platform. Both class I and class II loci were covered by HLA typing, at four-digit resolution. Typing coverage differed by locus: A, B, C, DRB1 and DQB1 were typed in roughly 620-630 donors, DQA1 in 522, DPA1 in around 600, and DPB1 in approximately 450. Roughly 5 DR-DQ haplotypes were handled as single units for association and clustering, since linkage in the cohort was strong. On average, approximately 250,000 unique TCR beta nucleotide sequences were sequenced per donor among 300 to 500 genotyped donors of the cohort, with about 17% of those sequences being non-productive.

Concerning this clone itself: This clone's antigen is unknown. Base qualities are not provided; no much larger clone lies one nucleotide away.

Summary of the overall study and its limitations: Correlated functional status among segregating V segments might reflect linkage disequilibrium, but an unknown experimental factor could not be ruled out. According to a later analysis, most CMV-associated TCR beta chains appeared to be HLA-restricted, and the HLA associations seemed to be driven largely by CMV exposure. Because some donors lacked HLA typing at each locus, the association tests relied only on the typed subset. Three of the identified cytomegalovirus-associated TCR beta chains were confirmed in vitro to be specific for cytomegalovirus antigens. According to a later analysis, parvovirus B19, influenza, CMV and Epstein-Barr virus appeared linked to several top co-occurrence clusters. The authors suggested that the approach could potentially be extended to other disease states and immunological phenotypes. Compared with equally common non-associated chains, HLA-associated TCR beta chains in a later analysis were more clonally expanded and had lower generation probabilities. While some public TCRs were present in many individuals, most TCR sequences turned up only very rarely across donors. Presence/absence analyses assumed roughly uniform sequencing depth across donors, an assumption that may not hold. Some IMGT-functional V segments, including TRBV6-2 and TRBV6-3, could not be told apart with the 87-base-pair reads, so those segments were excluded. Compared with the approximately 670-donor mean, donors in an Asian-associated ancestry cluster had fewer N-insertions in productive TCRs, according to a later genetic analysis. In a later genetic analysis, a missense DCLRE1C variant was associated with V-gene and J-gene trimming of TCR beta chains, and the association was replicated in an independent cohort. When HLA alleles, especially DR and DQ, strongly co-occurred, attributing TCR associations to individual alleles was difficult. Immune exposure information for the cohort was limited to CMV serostatus. The study listed approximately 150 TCR beta chains as associated with cytomegalovirus. A further reported finding was that TCR beta sequences accurately predicted the HLA-A and HLA-B alleles for most subjects in the first cohort. The sequencing pipeline was judged likely to have produced a cluster of highly shared sequence variants as a technical artifact. Fewer than 20 rarely observed V segments, including chromosome 9 orphons, were excluded from the earlier analysis of almost 600 of the donors because counts were too low. In an earlier analysis of around 600 of the donors, most TCR beta V segments were observed in productive rearrangements about 87% or about 30% of the time, broadly matching IMGT annotations. This cohort had only TCR beta chains sequenced, and the lack of alpha or paired-chain data limited which features could be detected. According to a later analysis, TCR association rates differed among HLA loci, with DRB1 alleles showing the most associated TCRs and HLA-C alleles showing the fewest. In both the original and validation cohorts, the classifier was reported to diagnose cytomegalovirus status with high specificity and sensitivity. A later analysis associated 16,951 TCR beta sequences with specific HLA alleles at a false discovery rate of 0.05.

Per the germline V gene, MGHDK is the CDR1 and SYGVNS is the CDR2. The CDR3 runs 17 amino acids, cysteine and phenylalanine included. Only the CDR3 region is kept as DNA, spanning 51 bases read in frame from base 1. V is cut back by 6 bases and J by 6 bases, with 15 bases in the junction unmatched. Libraries were prepared through the immunoSEQ multiplex PCR assay. A mixture of 60 forward primers for TCR Vbeta segments and 13 reverse primers for TCR Jbeta segments was used in the multiplex PCR. Amplification of the CDR3 region of rearranged TCR beta genes was performed with a multiplex PCR assay on genomic DNA. The Illumina HiSeq System was used to sequence the amplified TCR beta libraries as 87-base-pair reads. Turning to the authors' computational methods: Across the 500 to 850 repertoires, a later analysis counted approximately 83 million unique TCR beta chains, roughly 11 million of which were shared by at least two donors. A nearest-neighbor algorithm error-corrected the raw reads and collapsed the reads into unique sequences, merging closely related sequences to remove PCR and sequencing errors. Alignment of CDR3 sequences to IMGT reference sequences was used to assign V, D and J gene segments. For a sequence to be retained, a match of at least six nucleotides to both a V gene segment and a J gene segment was required. Rearrangements were classified as productive when the CDR3 lacked stop codons and remained in frame with V and J, and all other rearrangements were classified as non-productive. CDR3 was defined according to IMGT convention as the region running from the second conserved V-encoded cysteine to the conserved J-encoded phenylalanine. Sequences without an unambiguous match to a single V gene segment were excluded from the earlier analysis of approximately 560 of the donors. An earlier analysis of fewer than 750 of the donors called V segments functional above 56.7% productive rearrangements and segregating when the between-donor standard deviation exceeded 5%. A statistical classification framework was built for diagnosing cytomegalovirus status from the catalog of TCR beta chain sequences. A later analysis assigned V and J genes by comparing TCR nucleotide sequences with IMGT/GENE-DB human TR gene sequences. In a later analysis, CDR3 sequences and most-parsimonious VDJ recombination scenarios were assigned using the TCRdist pipeline. A later analysis defined each TCR beta chain by its CDR3 amino acid sequence plus V-gene family, and excluded reads lacking a unique V-gene family. In a later analysis, 450 to 600 highly shared, low-generation-probability nucleotide sequences were removed to address suspected cross-contamination and a sequencing artifact. In a later analysis, a clonal expansion index was calculated for each public chain from normalized within-repertoire ranks of inferred template counts. A later analysis computed generation probabilities with a VDJ recombination model fitted to out-of-frame rearrangements, and checked the results against IGoR. In a later analysis, TCR-TCR, TCR-HLA and TCR-CMV co-occurrence was scored with hypergeometric tests, and a repertoire-size bias correction was applied to TCR pairs. To estimate false discovery rates, a later analysis permuted the HLA or CMV assignments 20 times. In a later analysis, co-occurring TCRs were grouped using DBSCAN, with TCRdist sequence similarity added in when clustering inside HLA-allele-positive subsets. Repertoires with fewer than 30,000 or more than 120,000 public chains, plus five repertoires with anomalous nucleotide sharing, were excluded from co-occurrence clustering. What TCRdb holds here is the immuneACCESS table cut down to in-frame rearrangements. Part of the clones is not present; checked against another copy, under half of the missing clones reflect an unresolved V gene, and the others are unexplained. V, J and clone size derive from that table, while D and trimming were established from the DNA sequence. This sample holds around 150,000 clones; more than 65% were observed only once. The top ten clonotypes cover roughly 1.2% of the sample.

The cohort consisted of hundreds of healthy bone marrow donors. All cohort members were sampled while nominally healthy, although unrecorded immune exposures were likely present. The donor was CMV seronegative and was included in the group of about 400 seronegative cohort members. A peripheral blood sample was collected from each donor, and TCR beta sequencing was performed on peripheral blood mononuclear cells. The Qiagen DNeasy Blood Extraction Kit was used to extract genomic DNA from the blood cell samples. This sequence uses TRBV25-1 and TRBJ2-1; TRBD1 aligns with 9 central bases. This sequence was found in a woman aged 45-59 years in good health and CMV-seronegative. Material for sequencing was PBMCs. The CDR3 corresponds to CASSPGSGTGSFNEQFF. In nucleotides, the sequence is TGTGCCAGCAGCCCGGGGTCCGGGACAGGGAGTTTCAATGAGCAGTTCTTC.